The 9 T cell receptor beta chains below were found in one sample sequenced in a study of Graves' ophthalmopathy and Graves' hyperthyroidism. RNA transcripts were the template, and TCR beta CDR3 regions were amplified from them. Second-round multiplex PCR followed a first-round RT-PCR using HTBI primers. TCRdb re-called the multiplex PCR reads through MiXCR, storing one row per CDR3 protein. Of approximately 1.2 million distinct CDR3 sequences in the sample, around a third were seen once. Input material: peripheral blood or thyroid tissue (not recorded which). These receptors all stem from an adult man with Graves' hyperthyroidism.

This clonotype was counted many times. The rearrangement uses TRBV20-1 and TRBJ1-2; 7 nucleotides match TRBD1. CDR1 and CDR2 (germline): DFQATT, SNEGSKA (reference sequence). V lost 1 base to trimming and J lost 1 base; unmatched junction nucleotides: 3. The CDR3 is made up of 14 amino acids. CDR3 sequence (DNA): TGCAGTGCTAGAGGACAGGGAATTAACTATGGCTACACCTTC. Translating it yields CSARGQGINYGYTF.

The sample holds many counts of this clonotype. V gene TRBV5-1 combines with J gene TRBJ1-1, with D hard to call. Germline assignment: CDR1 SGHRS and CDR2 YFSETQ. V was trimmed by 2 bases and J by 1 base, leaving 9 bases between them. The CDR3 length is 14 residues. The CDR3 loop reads CASSLQNSNTEAFF. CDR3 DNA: TGCGCCAGCAGCTTACAAAACTCGAACACTGAAGCTTTCTTT.

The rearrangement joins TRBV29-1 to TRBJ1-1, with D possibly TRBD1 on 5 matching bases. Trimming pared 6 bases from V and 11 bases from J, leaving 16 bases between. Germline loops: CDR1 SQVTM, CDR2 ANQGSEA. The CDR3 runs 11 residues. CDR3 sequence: CSVRTSGGAFF. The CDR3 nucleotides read TGCAGCGTACGGACTAGCGGGGGGGCTTTCTTT.

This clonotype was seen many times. The CDR3 DNA is TGCAGTGCGTGGGACAGGGGAGGCCAAGAGACCCAGTACTTC. This codes for CSAWDRGGQETQYF. The chain links TRBV20-1 to TRBJ2-5; 10 bases line up with TRBD1. The CDR3 contains 14 residues. The V gene end was trimmed by 6 bases and the J gene end by 1 base; junction bases not matched to a gene: 5. Germline assignment: CDR1 DFQATT and CDR2 SNEGSKA (reference sequence).

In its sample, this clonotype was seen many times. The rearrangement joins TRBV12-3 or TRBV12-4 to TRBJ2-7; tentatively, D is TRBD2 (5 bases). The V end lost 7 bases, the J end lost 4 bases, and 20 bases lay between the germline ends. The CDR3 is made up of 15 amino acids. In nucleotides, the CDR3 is TGTGCCAGCACCCGCTCGGGGTATGGACGTTACGAGCAGTACTTC. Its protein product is CASTRSGYGRYEQYF.

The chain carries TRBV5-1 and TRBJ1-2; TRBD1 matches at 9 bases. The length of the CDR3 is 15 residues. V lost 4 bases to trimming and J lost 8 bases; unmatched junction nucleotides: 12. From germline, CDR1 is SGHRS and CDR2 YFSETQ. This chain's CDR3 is CASSPGDRVSRGYTF. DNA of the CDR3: TGCGCCAGCAGCCCCGGGGACAGGGTATCTAGGGGCTACACCTTC.

CDR3: CSARRQQGSWNQPQHF. The CDR3 DNA follows: TGCAGTGCTAGGAGACAACAGGGGTCTTGGAATCAGCCCCAGCATTTT. This chain links TRBV20-1 with TRBJ1-5; 7 positions match TRBD1. This CDR3 is 16 amino acids long. In germline, CDR1 is DFQATT, CDR2 SNEGSKA (reference sequence). V shed 3 bases and J 4 bases; nucleotides not matched to a gene: 12.

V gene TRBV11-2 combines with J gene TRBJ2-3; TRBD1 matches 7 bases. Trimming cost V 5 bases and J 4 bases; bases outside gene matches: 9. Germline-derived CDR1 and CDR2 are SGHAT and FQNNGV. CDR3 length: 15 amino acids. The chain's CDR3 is CASSEGQQPSDTQYF. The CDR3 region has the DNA TGTGCCAGCAGCGAGGGACAGCAGCCCTCAGATACGCAGTATTTT.

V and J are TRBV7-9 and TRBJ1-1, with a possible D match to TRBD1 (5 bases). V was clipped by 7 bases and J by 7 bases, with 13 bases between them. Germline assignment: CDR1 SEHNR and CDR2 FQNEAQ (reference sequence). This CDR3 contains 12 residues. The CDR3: CASTPRESEAFF. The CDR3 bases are TGTGCCAGCACCCCCAGGGAGAGTGAAGCTTTCTTT.